Given below is one T cell receptor (beta chain) in context. Its antigen is unidentified. Clones were sequenced by immunoSEQ multiplex PCR, and TCRdb holds only the in-frame ones, with some missing. Of about 94,000 clones in the sample, 92% were seen once. This sample is drawn from a study of OX40 agonist ivuxolimab in advanced cancers. Study details: Ivuxolimab doses were 0.01, 0.1, 0.3, 1.5, 3 or 10 mg/kg every 2 weeks. The dose-escalation cohort had hepatocellular carcinoma, melanoma, renal cell or head and neck cancer.

The V end was cut by 2 bases, the J end by 3 bases, with 10 bases between. The CDR3 sequence is 14 residues long. Looked up from germline, CDR1 is MNHEY and CDR2 is SMNVEV (reference sequence). General study findings and limits: Expanded clones were, on average, more numerous in CD8+ T cells than in CD4+.

Patients had blood sampled at baseline and again on cycle 4 day 1 and cycle 7 day 1. Sequencing used CD4+ or CD8+ T cells sorted from blood, obtained in a trial of the OX40 agonist ivuxolimab. This clonotype was obtained from an adult with an advanced solid tumor such as melanoma, head and neck, liver or kidney cancer. The chain joins TRBV27 to TRBJ1-1; no definite D call. The CDR3 DNA sequence: TGTGCCAGCAGTTTAGGGAGGCGGTACACTGAAGCTTTCTTT. This sequence encodes CASSLGRRYTEAFF.